One sample yielded the 17 T cell receptor beta chains listed below, sequenced in a study of Ad26.COV2.S vaccination and SARS-CoV-2 variants. Treatment specified: roughly 18 received Ad26.COV2.S at low or high dose, single or two shots; several received placebo; per-sample allocation not given. The investigators took samples on day 63 after the first vaccine or placebo injection. The method was immunoSEQ multiplex PCR; TCRdb's version includes in-frame clones alone and lacks a portion of them. The sample has 330,000 or so clones, around 90% seen once; the top ten hold about 5%. The input for sequencing was peripheral blood, taken in a trial of Ad26.COV2.S vaccine versus placebo. Every receptor here comes from a person between 18 and 65 years old who received the Ad26.COV2.S COVID-19 vaccine or a placebo.

V and J are TRBV6-2 or TRBV6-3 and TRBJ1-5, with D hard to call. This CDR3 is 16 amino acids long. V lost 2 bases and J 0 bases, leaving 11 bases between the germline ends. Per the germline V gene, CDR1 is MNHEY and CDR2 is SVGEGT. This CDR3 reads CASSYAKGYSNQPQHF. For the CDR3, the DNA is TGTGCCAGCAGTTACGCAAAGGGCTATAGCAATCAGCCCCAGCATTTT.

The gene calls are TRBV28 and TRBJ2-3, with 16 nucleotides matching TRBD2. Germline V gene lookup returns CDR1 MDHEN and CDR2 SYDVKM. J was trimmed by 10 bases and V by 6 bases; bases with no gene match: 22. This CDR3 contains 20 residues. The CDR3 nucleotides read TGTGCCAGCAGCCCTTGGGAGGGAGGGGGACTAGCGGGAGGGACAGGCGCGCAGTATTTT. Its translation: CASSPWEGGGLAGGTGAQYF.

The chain recombines TRBV7-8 with TRBJ1-1; D is unclear. The germline CDR1 and CDR2 sequences are SGHVS and FQNEAQ. The length of the CDR3 is 12 residues. Trimming shortened V by 8 bases and J by 5 bases, and 12 bases separated the two germline ends. In DNA, the CDR3 is TGTGCCAGCCTCCTAAGTGGGACTGAAGCTTTCTTT. Its protein is CASLLSGTEAFF.

As DNA, the CDR3 is TGTGCCAGTACCCCTAGGGCGGGAGAGAATGAGCAGTTCTTC. This sequence encodes CASTPRAGENEQFF. This sequence joins TRBV19 and TRBJ2-1; TRBD2 matches 7 bases. CDR3 length: 14 amino acids. Germline loops: CDR1 LNHDA, CDR2 SQIVND (reference sequence). V lost 7 bases to trimming and J lost 7 bases; unmatched junction nucleotides: 10.

The J gene is TRBJ1-1, the V gene TRBV19; TRBD1 is a possible D gene (5 bases). Germline values: CDR1 LNHDA, CDR2 SQIVND (reference sequence). Trimming took 3 bases from V and 0 from J, leaving 11 bases between them. The CDR3 extends over 15 amino acids. The CDR3 DNA reads as TGTGCCAGTAGTATGATGGGGGGGGTGAACACTGAAGCTTTCTTT. The encoded protein is CASSMMGGVNTEAFF.

The rearrangement joins TRBV3-1 (or the pseudogene TRBV3-2) to TRBJ1-3; 7 bases are shared with TRBD1. The ends lost 4 bases at V and 1 base at J; junction bases unmatched: 1. The CDR3 has 14 residues. Germline V gives CDR1 LGHDT, CDR2 YNNKEL (reference sequence). CDR3 DNA: TGTGCCAGCAGCCGACAGGGATCTGGAAACACCATATATTTT. As protein: CASSRQGSGNTIYF.

The chain carries TRBV6-5 and TRBJ1-4; a weak D match, TRBD1 (5 bases). Germline lookup yields CDR1 MNHEY and CDR2 SVGAGI. CDR3 length equals 15 residues. Between the trimmed V and J ends, which lost 4 bases and 4 bases, there was a span of 13 bases. The CDR3, as DNA: TGTGCCAGCAGTTTCCAGTTGGGGGTTAATGAAAAACTGTTTTTT. Translating gives CASSFQLGVNEKLFF.

The gene calls are TRBV6-5 and TRBJ1-1; D remains unclear. Between the trimmed V and J ends, which lost 5 bases and 1 base, there was a span of 8 bases. This CDR3 is built from 13 residues. Germline loops: CDR1 MNHEY, CDR2 SVGAGI. CDR3 bases: TGTGCCAGCAGTCGGCAGAGGAACACTGAAGCTTTCTTT. Protein: CASSRQRNTEAFF.

V and J are TRBV9 and TRBJ1-2; D is perhaps TRBD1 (5 bases). Trimming stripped 2 bases from V and 3 bases from J, with 17 bases between. The germline V gene encodes CDR1 SGDLS and CDR2 YYNGEE. This CDR3 spans 16 amino acids. DNA of the CDR3: TGTGCCAGCAGCGTCGGGTCCCAGGGAGGGTACTATGGCTACACCTTC. This encodes CASSVGSQGGYYGYTF.

The chain uses TRBV19 and TRBJ2-1; D remains unclear. From germline, CDR1 is LNHDA and CDR2 SQIVND (reference sequence). The CDR3 has 14 residues. The V end was cut by 1 base, the J end by 9 bases, with 13 bases between. The CDR3 bases are TGTGCCAGTAGTATAGTGGATTCAGGTCCTGAGCAGTTCTTC. This encodes CASSIVDSGPEQFF.

The rearrangement joins TRBV6-7 to TRBJ1-5; D is undetermined. Being an ORF, TRBV6-7 has a function that is uncertain. This CDR3 is built from 11 residues. V was clipped by 2 bases and J by 7 bases, with 3 bases between them. CDR3 loop: CASSYDQPQHF. The CDR3 nucleotides are TGTGCCAGCAGTTACGACCAGCCCCAGCATTTT.

The rearrangement uses TRBV2 and TRBJ2-5; 8 bases line up with TRBD2. Germline V CDR1 and CDR2: SNHLY, FYNNEI. V was clipped by 11 bases and J by 4 bases; unmatched bases: 9. CDR3 length: 13 amino acids. The CDR3 loop reads CAGKGLAAETQYF. In nucleotides, the CDR3 is TGTGCCGGGAAAGGACTAGCAGCAGAGACCCAGTACTTC.

This rearrangement joins TRBV7-8 to TRBJ1-4; a weak D match, TRBD1 (5 bases). V lost 1 base and J 6 bases, leaving 27 bases between the germline ends. Germline CDR1 reads SGHVS; CDR2 reads FQNEAQ. The CDR3 consists of 20 residues. CDR3 DNA: TGTGCCAGCAGCTTAGACAGGATTTTTTTGGGGATCAAATGGTATGAAAAACTGTTTTTT. Protein product: CASSLDRIFLGIKWYEKLFF.

This chain joins TRBV18 and TRBJ1-2; 8 bases are a match to TRBD1. With 6 bases clipped from V and 4 bases from J, the junction kept 10 bases outside the gene matches. CDR3 length: 15 amino acids. CDR1 and CDR2 from the germline V gene are KGHSH and LQKENI. DNA of the CDR3: TGTGCCAGCTCCCACGGACAGGGATCTAGCTATGGCTACACCTTC. Translated: CASSHGQGSSYGYTF.

The V gene is TRBV19, the J gene TRBJ1-5, with D tentatively TRBD1 (5 bases). With 1 base removed from V and 3 bases from J, the gap between germline ends came to 7 bases. The CDR3 covers 14 residues. The germline V gene has CDR1 LNHDA and CDR2 SQIVND (reference sequence). The CDR3 loop is CASSIVGDNQPQHF. Written as DNA, the CDR3 is TGTGCCAGTAGTATAGTAGGGGACAATCAGCCCCAGCATTTT.

The rearrangement joins TRBV6-5 to TRBJ2-1; D might be TRBD2 (5 bases). Germline CDR1 reads MNHEY; CDR2 reads SVGAGI. V lost 8 bases, J lost 4 bases, and 12 bases lay in between. The CDR3 spans 13 residues. The CDR3 DNA sequence: TGTGCCAGCGGTTCAAGCGGATACAATGAGCAGTTCTTC. This gives the protein CASGSSGYNEQFF.

The V gene is TRBV19, the J gene TRBJ2-1; 9 positions agree with TRBD1. With 5 bases clipped from V and 4 bases from J, the junction kept 6 bases outside the gene matches. This CDR3 has 15 amino acids. Germline values: CDR1 LNHDA, CDR2 SQIVND (reference sequence). The CDR3 is CASSPWTGDYNEQFF. The CDR3 bases are TGTGCCAGTAGTCCCTGGACAGGGGATTACAATGAGCAGTTCTTC.